The entry below gives a single T cell receptor beta chain sequence along with its context. Its cognate antigen is unknown. This PCR relied on a set of 60 Vbeta primers and 13 Jbeta primers. In the authors' workflow: A later analysis tallied 80 million or so unique TCR beta chains, roughly 11 million of them shared. Generated by immunoSEQ multiplex PCR, the TCRdb table keeps only in-frame clones and is missing some. V and J calls and clone size follow that table, whereas D and trimming were derived from the DNA. The data show 80,000 to 100,000 clones, with under 75% seen just once and over 1% held by the top ten. The data stem from a study of cytomegalovirus exposure and HLA in healthy donors. Study-wide context: Genotyping showed approximately 81% of 398 donors falling in the Caucasian-associated ancestry cluster. Notes on the study in general: Prior analysis indicated that the majority of TCR beta V segments exhibited productivity approximately 87% or approximately 30% of the time. As confirmed in vitro, a few CMV-associated chains were specific for CMV antigens.

V was clipped by 4 bases and J by 0 bases, with 12 bases between them. CDR1 is KGHSH and CDR2 is LQKENI in the germline V gene. The CDR3 runs to 16 residues. Sequencing was performed on PBMCs. The clonotype comes from a female donor in good health and CMV-seronegative. The rearrangement joins TRBV18 to TRBJ1-4, with D possibly matching TRBD1 (6 bases). CDR3 residues: CASSRSQGPTNEKLFF. In DNA form, the CDR3 reads TGTGCCAGCTCACGCTCACAGGGCCCAACTAATGAAAAACTGTTTTTT. Supplemented by reference TRBV18 and TRBJ1-4, the full variable domain reads NAGVMQNPRHLVRRRGQEARLRCSPMKGHSHVYWYRQLPEEGLKFMVYLQKENIIDESGMPKERFSAEFPKEGPSILRIQQVVRGDSAAYFCASSRSQGPTNEKLFFGSGTQLSVL.